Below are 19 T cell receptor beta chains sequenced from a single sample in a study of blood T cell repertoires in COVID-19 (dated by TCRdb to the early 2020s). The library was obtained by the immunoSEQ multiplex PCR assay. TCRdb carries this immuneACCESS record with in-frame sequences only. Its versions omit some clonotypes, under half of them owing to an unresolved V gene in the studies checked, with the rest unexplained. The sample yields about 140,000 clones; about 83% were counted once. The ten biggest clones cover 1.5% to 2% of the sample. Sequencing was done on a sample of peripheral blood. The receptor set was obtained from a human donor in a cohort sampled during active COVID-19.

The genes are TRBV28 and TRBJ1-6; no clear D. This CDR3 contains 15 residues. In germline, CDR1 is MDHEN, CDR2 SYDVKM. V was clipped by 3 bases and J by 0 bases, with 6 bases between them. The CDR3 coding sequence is TGTGCCAGCAGTTTGTGGAGCTCCTATAATTCACCCCTCCACTTT. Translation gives CASSLWSSYNSPLHF.

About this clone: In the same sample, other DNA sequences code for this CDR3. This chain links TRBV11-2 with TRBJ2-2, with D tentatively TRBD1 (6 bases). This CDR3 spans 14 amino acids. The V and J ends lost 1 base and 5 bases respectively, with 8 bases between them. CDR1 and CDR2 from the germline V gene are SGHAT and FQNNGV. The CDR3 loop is CASSLGRGTGELFF. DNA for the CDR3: TGTGCCAGCAGCTTAGGCAGGGGTACCGGGGAGCTGTTTTTT. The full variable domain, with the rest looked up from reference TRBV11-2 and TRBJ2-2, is EAGVAQSPRYKIIEKRQSVAFWCNPISGHATLYWYQQILGQGPKLLIQFQNNGVVDDSQLPKDRFSAERLKGVDSTLKIQPAKLEDSAVYLCASSLGRGTGELFFGEGSRLTVL.

The CDR3 loop reads CASSLVTGKSEAFF. The CDR3 DNA follows: TGCGCCAGCAGCTTGGTGACAGGGAAATCTGAAGCTTTCTTT. The chain links TRBV5-1 to TRBJ1-1, with 7 bases fitting TRBD1. Germline CDR1 reads SGHRS; CDR2 reads YFSETQ. This CDR3 is built from 14 residues. Trimming took 0 bases from V and 6 from J; bases not matched to a gene: 5.

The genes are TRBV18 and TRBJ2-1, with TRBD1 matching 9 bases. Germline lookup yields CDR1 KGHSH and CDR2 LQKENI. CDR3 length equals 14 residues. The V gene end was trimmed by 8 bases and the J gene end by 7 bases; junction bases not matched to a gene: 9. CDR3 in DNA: TGTGCCAGCCAACCGGGACAGGGAAAAAATGAGCAGTTCTTC. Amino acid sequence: CASQPGQGKNEQFF.

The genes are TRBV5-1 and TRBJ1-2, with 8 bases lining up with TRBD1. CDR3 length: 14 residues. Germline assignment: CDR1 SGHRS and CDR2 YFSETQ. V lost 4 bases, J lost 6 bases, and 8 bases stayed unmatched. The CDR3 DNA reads TGCGCCAGCAGCGAAATACAGGGGGGTCATGGCTACACCTTC. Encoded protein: CASSEIQGGHGYTF.

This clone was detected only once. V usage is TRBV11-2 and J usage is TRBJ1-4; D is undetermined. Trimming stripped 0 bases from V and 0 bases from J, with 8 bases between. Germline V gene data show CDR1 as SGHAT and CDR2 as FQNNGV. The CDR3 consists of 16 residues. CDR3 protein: CASSLDLGTTNEKLFF. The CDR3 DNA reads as TGTGCCAGCAGCTTAGATCTTGGCACAACTAATGAAAAACTGTTTTTT. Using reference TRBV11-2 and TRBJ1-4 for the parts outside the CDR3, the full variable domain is EAGVAQSPRYKIIEKRQSVAFWCNPISGHATLYWYQQILGQGPKLLIQFQNNGVVDDSQLPKDRFSAERLKGVDSTLKIQPAKLEDSAVYLCASSLDLGTTNEKLFFGSGTQLSVL.

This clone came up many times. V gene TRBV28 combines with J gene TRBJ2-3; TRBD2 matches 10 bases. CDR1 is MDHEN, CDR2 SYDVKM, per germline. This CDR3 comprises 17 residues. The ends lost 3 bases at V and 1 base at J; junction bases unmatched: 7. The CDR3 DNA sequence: TGTGCCAGCAGTTTCGCTAGCGGGAGTGGGCGCACAGATACGCAGTATTTT. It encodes CASSFASGSGRTDTQYF.

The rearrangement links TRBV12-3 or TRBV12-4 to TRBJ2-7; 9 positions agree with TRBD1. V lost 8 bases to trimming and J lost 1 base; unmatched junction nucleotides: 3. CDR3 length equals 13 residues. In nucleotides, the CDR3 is TGTGCCAGCTTGGGGACAGGGTCCTACGAGCAGTACTTC. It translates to CASLGTGSYEQYF.

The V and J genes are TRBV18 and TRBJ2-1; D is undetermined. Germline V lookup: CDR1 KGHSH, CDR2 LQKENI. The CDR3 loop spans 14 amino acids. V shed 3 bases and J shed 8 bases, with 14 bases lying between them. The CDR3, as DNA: TGTGCCAGCTCACCCGGTAGGTCCGGAGATGAGCAGTTCTTC. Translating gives CASSPGRSGDEQFF. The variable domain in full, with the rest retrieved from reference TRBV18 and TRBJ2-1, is NAGVMQNPRHLVRRRGQEARLRCSPMKGHSHVYWYRQLPEEGLKFMVYLQKENIIDESGMPKERFSAEFPKEGPSILRIQQVVRGDSAAYFCASSPGRSGDEQFFGPGTRLTVL.

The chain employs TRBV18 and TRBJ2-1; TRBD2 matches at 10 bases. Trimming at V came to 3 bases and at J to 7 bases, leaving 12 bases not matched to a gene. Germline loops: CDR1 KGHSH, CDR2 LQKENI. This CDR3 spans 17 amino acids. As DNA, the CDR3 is TGTGCCAGCTCACCGCAATCTAGCGGGAGTTCGGGTAATGAGCAGTTCTTC. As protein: CASSPQSSGSSGNEQFF.

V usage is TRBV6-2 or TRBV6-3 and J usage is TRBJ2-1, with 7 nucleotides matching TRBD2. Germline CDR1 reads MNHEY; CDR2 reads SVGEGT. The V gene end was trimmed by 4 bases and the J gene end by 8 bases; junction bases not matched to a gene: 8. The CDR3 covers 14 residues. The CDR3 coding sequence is TGTGCCAGCAGTTCCAGCGGGATTAGGGATGAGCAGTTCTTC. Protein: CASSSSGIRDEQFF.

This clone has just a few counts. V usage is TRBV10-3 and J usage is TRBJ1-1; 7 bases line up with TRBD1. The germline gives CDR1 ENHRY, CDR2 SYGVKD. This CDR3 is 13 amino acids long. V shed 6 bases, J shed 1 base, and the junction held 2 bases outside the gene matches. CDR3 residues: CAISTGANTEAFF. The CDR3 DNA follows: TGTGCCATCAGCACAGGGGCGAACACTGAAGCTTTCTTT.

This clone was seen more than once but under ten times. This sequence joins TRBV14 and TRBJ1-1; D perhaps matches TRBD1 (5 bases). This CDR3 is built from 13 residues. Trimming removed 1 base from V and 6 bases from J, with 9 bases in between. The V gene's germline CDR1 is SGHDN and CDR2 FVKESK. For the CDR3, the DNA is TGTGCCAGCAGCCAAGCAGGGTATGCTGAAGCTTTCTTT. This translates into CASSQAGYAEAFF.

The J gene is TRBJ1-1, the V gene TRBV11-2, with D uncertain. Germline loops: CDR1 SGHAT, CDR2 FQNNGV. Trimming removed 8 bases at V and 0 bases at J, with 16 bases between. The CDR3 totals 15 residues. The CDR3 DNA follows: TGTGCCAGCCGTCCCGGTAGAGAAATGAACACTGAAGCTTTCTTT. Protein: CASRPGREMNTEAFF.

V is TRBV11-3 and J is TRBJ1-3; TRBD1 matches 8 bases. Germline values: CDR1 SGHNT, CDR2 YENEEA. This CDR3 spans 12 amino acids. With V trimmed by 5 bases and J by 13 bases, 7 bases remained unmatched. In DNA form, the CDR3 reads TGTGCCAGCAGCGACCGACAGGGGACGATATATTTT. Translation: CASSDRQGTIYF.

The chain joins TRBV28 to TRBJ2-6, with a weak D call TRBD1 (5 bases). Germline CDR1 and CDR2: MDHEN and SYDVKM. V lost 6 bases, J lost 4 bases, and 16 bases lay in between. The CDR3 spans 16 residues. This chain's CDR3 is CASSYRGSSGANVLTF. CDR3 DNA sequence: TGTGCCAGCAGCTATAGGGGCTCGTCCGGGGCCAACGTCCTGACTTTC.

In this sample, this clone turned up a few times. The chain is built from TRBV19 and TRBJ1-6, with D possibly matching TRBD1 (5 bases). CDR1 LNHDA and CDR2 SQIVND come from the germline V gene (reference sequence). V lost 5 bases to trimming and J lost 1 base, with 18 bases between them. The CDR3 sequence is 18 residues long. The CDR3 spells CASSPNARGPSYNSPLHF. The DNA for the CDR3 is TGTGCCAGTAGTCCTAACGCAAGGGGTCCATCCTATAATTCACCCCTCCACTTT.

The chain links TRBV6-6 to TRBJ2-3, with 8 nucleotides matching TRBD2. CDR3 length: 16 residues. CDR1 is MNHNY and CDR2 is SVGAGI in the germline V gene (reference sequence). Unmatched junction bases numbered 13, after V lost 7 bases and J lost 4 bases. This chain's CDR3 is CASNAVGSGSPDTQYF. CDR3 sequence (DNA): TGTGCCAGCAACGCGGTGGGGAGCGGGAGCCCAGATACGCAGTATTTT.

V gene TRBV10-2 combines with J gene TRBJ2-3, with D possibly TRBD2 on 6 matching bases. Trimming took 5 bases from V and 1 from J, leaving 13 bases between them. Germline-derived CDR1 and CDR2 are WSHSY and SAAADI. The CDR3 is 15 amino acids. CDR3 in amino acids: CASSILGGGTDTQYF. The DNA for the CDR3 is TGCGCCAGCAGTATCCTGGGGGGAGGCACAGATACGCAGTATTTT.